The next 8 T cell receptor beta chains were all read from a single sample in a study of blood T cell repertoires in COVID-19. Assay used: immunoSEQ multiplex PCR; TCRdb lists only in-frame clones, some missing. The sample has about 300,000 clones; approximately 89% are singletons. Sequenced: PBMCs or T cells enriched from blood (not recorded which). The receptors shown here come from a woman under 30 who had recovered from COVID-19.

The chain combines TRBV6-5 with TRBJ2-1, with TRBD2 matching 15 bases. Germline values: CDR1 MNHEY, CDR2 SVGAGI. The CDR3 sequence is 15 residues long. V was clipped by 1 base and J by 9 bases; unmatched bases: 1. The CDR3 coding sequence is TGTGCCAGCAGTTACTTGGGACTAGCGGGAGGTGAGCAGTTCTTC. Translation gives CASSYLGLAGGEQFF.

The V call is TRBV28, the J call TRBJ2-4; 7 nucleotides agree with TRBD2. V was clipped by 6 bases and J by 4 bases; unmatched bases: 6. Per germline, CDR1 MDHEN and CDR2 SYDVKM. The CDR3 has 14 residues. CDR3 protein: CASSDGLGKNIQYF. CDR3 sequence (DNA): TGTGCCAGCAGCGACGGACTAGGGAAAAACATTCAGTACTTC.

The chain carries TRBV11-2 and TRBJ2-3; TRBD2 matches at 14 bases. V shed 5 bases and J 6 bases; nucleotides not matched to a gene: 7. The CDR3 length is 16 residues. Per germline, CDR1 SGHAT and CDR2 FQNNGV. CDR3 amino acids: CASSPRTSGRIDTQYF. The CDR3 DNA sequence: TGTGCCAGCAGCCCACGGACTAGCGGGAGGATTGATACGCAGTATTTT.

This chain uses TRBV19 with TRBJ2-2; possible D gene TRBD2, 6 bases. The germline V gene has CDR1 LNHDA and CDR2 SQIVND (reference sequence). V gave up 7 bases and J gave up 5 bases, with 11 bases separating them. The CDR3 loop spans 13 amino acids. The CDR3 spells CASIGTRTGELFF. In DNA form, the CDR3 reads TGTGCCAGTATCGGGACTCGAACCGGGGAGCTGTTTTTT.

In its sample, this clone was seen once. The chain has TRBV7-2 and TRBJ2-5; TRBD1 is a possible D gene (6 bases). The CDR3 runs 14 residues. Trimming pared 3 bases from V and 2 bases from J, leaving 10 bases between. Per germline, CDR1 SGHTA and CDR2 FQGNSA. The CDR3 protein is CASSFQGLQETQYF. DNA of the CDR3: TGTGCCAGCAGCTTCCAGGGGTTACAAGAGACCCAGTACTTC.

The V gene is TRBV28, the J gene TRBJ1-6; 9 positions match TRBD1. Trimming at V came to 6 bases and at J to 10 bases, leaving 10 bases not matched to a gene. The CDR3 consists of 15 residues. Germline assignment: CDR1 MDHEN and CDR2 SYDVKM. The CDR3 DNA is TGTGCCAGCAGCACGAACAGGGGGCAGAGATCACCCCTCCACTTT. Translated, it gives CASSTNRGQRSPLHF.

The chain recombines TRBV11-3 with TRBJ2-7; 7 nucleotides align to TRBD2. This CDR3 has 15 amino acids. Germline V gives CDR1 SGHNT, CDR2 YENEEA. Trimming removed 7 bases from V and 3 bases from J; junction bases left unmatched: 12. The CDR3 coding sequence is TGTGCCAGCACCCCTTCTCCTAGCGGAATCTACGAGCAGTACTTC. Its protein product is CASTPSPSGIYEQYF.

The V and J genes are TRBV7-9 and TRBJ1-1; possibly TRBD1 for D (6 bases). The CDR3 length is 13 residues. Between the trimmed V and J ends, which lost 4 bases and 2 bases, there was a span of 8 bases. Germline CDR1 SEHNR, CDR2 FQNEAQ (reference sequence). The CDR3 spells CASSWGGNTEAFF. DNA of the CDR3: TGTGCCAGCAGCTGGGGGGGCAACACTGAAGCTTTCTTT.